Presented here are 15 T cell receptor beta chains from one specimen sequenced in a study of cytotoxic CD8 clonotypes in ibrutinib-treated CLL. Libraries were prepared by immunoSEQ multiplex PCR; TCRdb keeps only in-frame clonotypes and omits some of them. The repertoire holds about 300,000 clones, around 66% seen once, with 5% to 6.5% in the top ten. The sequencing used PBMCs, collected after 36 months of ibrutinib treatment. The receptor source for this set is a human donor with chronic lymphocytic leukemia.

This clone was counted a few times. CDR3 sequence: CASSDRENYEQYF. In DNA, the CDR3 is TGTGCCAGCAGTGACAGGGAGAATTACGAGCAGTACTTC. The genes are TRBV2 and TRBJ2-7; TRBD1 or TRBD2 may be the D gene (5 bases each). Looked up from germline, CDR1 is SNHLY and CDR2 is FYNNEI. V dropped 3 bases and J dropped 4 bases, with 10 bases sitting between them. CDR3 size: 13 residues. Full variable domain (rest looked up from reference TRBV2 and TRBJ2-7): EPEVTQTPSHQVTQMGQEVILRCVPISNHLYFYWYRQILGQKVEFLVSFYNNEISEKSEIFDDQFSVERPDGSNFTLKIRSTKLEDSAMYFCASSDRENYEQYFGPGTRLTVT.

This clone appeared once. V usage is TRBV20-1 and J usage is TRBJ2-1; D not resolved. Trimming pared 5 bases from V and 10 bases from J, leaving 12 bases between. Per the germline V gene, CDR1 is DFQATT and CDR2 is SNEGSKA (reference sequence). This CDR3 has 11 residues. The CDR3 is CSASPLFEQFF. The CDR3 DNA reads as TGCAGTGCTTCTCCGTTATTCGAGCAGTTCTTC.

The V gene is TRBV19, the J gene TRBJ1-1; D gene ambiguous. Trimming removed 1 base at V and 5 bases at J, with 8 bases between. The CDR3 covers 13 residues. Germline V lookup: CDR1 LNHDA, CDR2 SQIVND (reference sequence). The CDR3: CASSIGASTEAFF. The CDR3 coding sequence is TGTGCCAGTAGTATAGGGGCGTCTACTGAAGCTTTCTTT.

CDR3 nucleotides: TGTGCCAGCAGCCCCGGGGCGGGAACGAAGTTCTTC. Its translation: CASSPGAGTKFF. The chain uses TRBV9 and TRBJ2-1, with TRBD2 as a possible D gene (6 bases). Germline V gene lookup returns CDR1 SGDLS and CDR2 YYNGEE. Between the trimmed V and J ends, which lost 4 bases and 14 bases, there was a span of 16 bases. The CDR3 runs to 12 residues.

A remark on this clone: The sample carries other DNA sequences with the same CDR3. This chain uses TRBV7-8 with TRBJ1-1; D not resolved. Trimming cost V 1 base and J 4 bases, with 7 bases left between them. This CDR3 region has 13 residues. CDR1 and CDR2 (germline): SGHVS, FQNEAQ. CDR3: CASSLGRVTEAFF. CDR3 DNA: TGTGCCAGCAGCTTAGGGAGAGTCACTGAAGCTTTCTTT.

The rearrangement links TRBV29-1 to TRBJ2-3, with D possibly matching TRBD2 (5 bases). V was pared by 2 bases and J by 3 bases, with 9 bases between. CDR1 SQVTM and CDR2 ANQGSEA come from the germline V gene. This CDR3 is built from 13 residues. CDR3 sequence reads: CSVEWGETDTQYF. CDR3 DNA: TGCAGCGTTGAATGGGGAGAAACAGATACGCAGTATTTT.

The chain recombines TRBV19 with TRBJ2-3; D perhaps matches TRBD2 (5 bases). Germline V lookup: CDR1 LNHDA, CDR2 SQIVND (reference sequence). CDR3 length equals 12 residues. Trimming took off 7 bases at V and 3 bases at J, with 8 bases between the two ends. The CDR3 DNA reads TGTGCCAGTATCGACTATACAGATACGCAGTATTTT. Residues: CASIDYTDTQYF.

V gene TRBV29-1 combines with J gene TRBJ2-6; D remains unclear. This CDR3 is 13 amino acids long. V was shortened by 4 bases and J by 0 bases, with 4 bases between the two germline ends. CDR1 and CDR2 (germline): SQVTM, ANQGSEA. The CDR3 spells CSVGFSGANVLTF. CDR3 DNA: TGCAGCGTTGGGTTCTCTGGGGCCAACGTCCTGACTTTC.

CDR3 region: CASSSPRGNYGYTF. The CDR3 coding sequence is TGTGCCAGCAGTTCACCCCGGGGCAACTATGGCTACACCTTC. This sequence joins TRBV7-2 and TRBJ1-2, with a tentative D call TRBD1 (5 bases). The V gene lost 6 bases and the J gene lost 2 bases, with 13 bases spanning the gap. Germline CDR1 reads SGHTA; CDR2 reads FQGNSA. This CDR3 has 14 amino acids. The full variable domain, with the rest looked up from reference TRBV7-2 and TRBJ1-2, is GAGVSQSPSNKVTEKGKDVELRCDPISGHTALYWYRQSLGQGLEFLIYFQGNSAPDKSGLPSDRFSAERTGGSVSTLTIQRTQQEDSAVYLCASSSPRGNYGYTFGSGTRLTVV.

This clone turned up a few times. The V gene is TRBV23-1, the J gene TRBJ2-7, with 7 nucleotides matching TRBD1. TRBV23-1 is designated an ORF whose function remains uncertain. CDR3 length: 12 residues. With V trimmed by 4 bases and J by 8 bases, 5 bases remained unmatched. CDR3 in DNA: TGCGCCAGCAGTCTGAGAGGGGGCCAGCAGTACTTC. It yields the protein CASSLRGGQQYF.

This chain joins TRBV10-1 and TRBJ2-2; D is unclear. The V end was cut by 0 bases, the J end by 6 bases, with 5 bases between. The length of the CDR3 is 13 residues. Germline CDR1 and CDR2: WNHNN and SYGVQD (reference sequence). The CDR3 DNA reads as TGCGCCAGCAGTGAGTCGATACCCGGGGAGCTGTTTTTT. It specifies CASSESIPGELFF.

This clone was observed once. This chain connects TRBV11-3 to TRBJ1-2; D is uncertain. Germline V lookup: CDR1 SGHNT, CDR2 YENEEA. The CDR3 totals 14 residues. V lost 3 bases, J lost 6 bases, and 14 bases lay in between. CDR3 protein: CASSFGPSRDGYTF. CDR3 DNA: TGTGCCAGCAGCTTCGGGCCGAGCCGAGATGGCTACACCTTC.

The chain employs TRBV5-1 and TRBJ1-1; D is unresolved. Between the trimmed V and J ends, which lost 2 bases and 7 bases, there was a span of 15 bases. The CDR3 loop spans 14 amino acids. Germline V gene data show CDR1 as SGHRS and CDR2 as YFSETQ. In DNA, the CDR3 is TGCGCCAGCAGCTTTACCGGTGGTCTTATTGAAGCTTTCTTT. Translating gives CASSFTGGLIEAFF.

The chain is built from TRBV27 and TRBJ2-7, with 10 bases aligning to TRBD2. Germline loops: CDR1 MNHEY, CDR2 SMNVEV (reference sequence). The CDR3 is 15 amino acids. J lost 4 bases, V lost 5 bases, and 8 bases had no gene match. The CDR3, as DNA: TGTGCCAGCAGTCTAAAGCGGGGGGGCCAGTACGAGCAGTACTTC. It translates to CASSLKRGGQYEQYF.

J is TRBJ1-1 and V is TRBV2; D is unresolved. Germline lookup yields CDR1 SNHLY and CDR2 FYNNEI. The V end was cut by 3 bases, the J end by 5 bases, with 10 bases between. The CDR3 extends over 13 amino acids. CDR3 residues: CASSDGRMTEAFF. The CDR3 nucleotides read TGTGCCAGCAGTGACGGGAGGATGACTGAAGCTTTCTTT.